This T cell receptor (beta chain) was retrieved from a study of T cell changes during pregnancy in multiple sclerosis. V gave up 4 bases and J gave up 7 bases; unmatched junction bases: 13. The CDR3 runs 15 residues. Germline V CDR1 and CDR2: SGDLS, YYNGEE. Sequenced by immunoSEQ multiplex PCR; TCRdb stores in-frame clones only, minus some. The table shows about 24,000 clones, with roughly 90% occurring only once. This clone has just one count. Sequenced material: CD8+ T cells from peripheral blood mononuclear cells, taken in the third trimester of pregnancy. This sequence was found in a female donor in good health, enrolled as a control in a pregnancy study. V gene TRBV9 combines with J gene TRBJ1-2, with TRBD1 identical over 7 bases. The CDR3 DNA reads TGTGCCAGCAGCTCCAGACAGGGAACTATTGGTGGCTACACCTTC. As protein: CASSSRQGTIGGYTF. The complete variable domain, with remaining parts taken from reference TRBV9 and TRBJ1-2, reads DSGVTQTPKHLITATGQRVTLRCSPRSGDLSVYWYQQSLDQGLQFLIQYYNGEERAKGNILERFSAQQFPDLHSELNLSSLELGDSALYFCASSSRQGTIGGYTFGSGTRLTVV.